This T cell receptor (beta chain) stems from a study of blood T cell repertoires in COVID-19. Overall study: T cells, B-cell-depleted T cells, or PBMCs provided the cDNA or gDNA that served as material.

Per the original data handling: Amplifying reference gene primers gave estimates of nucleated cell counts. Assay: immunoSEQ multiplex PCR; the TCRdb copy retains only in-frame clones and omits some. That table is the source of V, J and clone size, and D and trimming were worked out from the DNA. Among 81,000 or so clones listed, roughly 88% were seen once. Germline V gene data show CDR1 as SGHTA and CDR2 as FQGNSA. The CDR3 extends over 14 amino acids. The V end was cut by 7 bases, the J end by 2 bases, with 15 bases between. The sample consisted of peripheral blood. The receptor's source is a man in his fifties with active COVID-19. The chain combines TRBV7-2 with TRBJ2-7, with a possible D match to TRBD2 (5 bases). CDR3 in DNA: TGTGCCAGCAAAATAAACATCGGGGCCTACGAGCAGTACTTC. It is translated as CASKINIGAYEQYF.